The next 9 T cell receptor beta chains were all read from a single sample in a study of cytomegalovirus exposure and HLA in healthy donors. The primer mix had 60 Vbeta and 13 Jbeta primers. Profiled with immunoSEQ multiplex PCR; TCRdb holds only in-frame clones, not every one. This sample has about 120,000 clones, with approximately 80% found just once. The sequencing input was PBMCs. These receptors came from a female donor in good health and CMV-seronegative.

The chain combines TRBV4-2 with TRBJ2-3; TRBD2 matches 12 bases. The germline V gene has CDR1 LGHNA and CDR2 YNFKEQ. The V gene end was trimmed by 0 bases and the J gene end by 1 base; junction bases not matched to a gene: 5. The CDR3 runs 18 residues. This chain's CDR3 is CASSQDRLAGGGTDTQYF. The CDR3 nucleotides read TGTGCCAGCAGCCAAGATAGGCTAGCGGGGGGGGGCACAGATACGCAGTATTTT.

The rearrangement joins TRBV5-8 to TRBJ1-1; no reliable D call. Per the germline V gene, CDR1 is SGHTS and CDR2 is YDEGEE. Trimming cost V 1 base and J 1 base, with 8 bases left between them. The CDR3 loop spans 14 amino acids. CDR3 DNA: TGTGCCAGCAGCTTGCACCGGTCGAACACTGAAGCTTTCTTT. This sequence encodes CASSLHRSNTEAFF.

The CDR3 here is CASSVGHVEVGELFF. CDR3 sequence (DNA): TGTGCCAGCAGTGTTGGACATGTCGAGGTCGGGGAGCTGTTTTTT. This sequence joins TRBV6-1 and TRBJ2-2; D perhaps matches TRBD1 (5 bases). V dropped 4 bases and J dropped 7 bases, with 16 bases sitting between them. There are 15 residues in the CDR3. Looked up from germline, CDR1 is MNHNS and CDR2 is SASEGT.

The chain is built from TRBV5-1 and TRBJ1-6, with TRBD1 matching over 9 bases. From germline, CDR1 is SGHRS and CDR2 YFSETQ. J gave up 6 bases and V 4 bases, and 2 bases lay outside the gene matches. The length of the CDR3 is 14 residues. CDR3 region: CASSRDRANSPLHF. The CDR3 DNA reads TGCGCCAGCAGCCGGGACAGGGCTAATTCACCCCTCCACTTT.

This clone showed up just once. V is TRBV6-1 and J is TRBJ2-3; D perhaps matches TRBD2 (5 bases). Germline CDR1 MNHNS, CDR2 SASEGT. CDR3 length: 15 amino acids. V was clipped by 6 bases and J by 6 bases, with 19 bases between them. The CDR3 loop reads CASSQPRGAMDTQYF. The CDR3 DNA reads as TGTGCCAGCAGCCAGCCTCGGGGTGCCATGGATACGCAGTATTTT.

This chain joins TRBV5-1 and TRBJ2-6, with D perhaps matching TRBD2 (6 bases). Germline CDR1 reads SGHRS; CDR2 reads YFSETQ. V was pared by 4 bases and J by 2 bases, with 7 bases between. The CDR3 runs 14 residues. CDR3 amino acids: CASSPGAGANVLTF. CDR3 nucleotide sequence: TGCGCCAGCAGCCCGGGGGCTGGGGCCAACGTCCTGACTTTC.

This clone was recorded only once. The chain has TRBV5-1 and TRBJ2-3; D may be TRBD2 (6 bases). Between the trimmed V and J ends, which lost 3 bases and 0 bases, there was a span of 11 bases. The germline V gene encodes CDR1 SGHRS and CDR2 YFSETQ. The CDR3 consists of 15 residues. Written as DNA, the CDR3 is TGCGCCAGCAGCTCAAGCGGGCCCAGCACAGATACGCAGTATTTT. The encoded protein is CASSSSGPSTDTQYF.

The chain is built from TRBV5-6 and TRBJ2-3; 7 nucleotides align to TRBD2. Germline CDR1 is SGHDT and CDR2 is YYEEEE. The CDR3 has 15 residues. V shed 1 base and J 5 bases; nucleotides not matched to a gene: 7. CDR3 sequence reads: CASSLLGGREDTQYF. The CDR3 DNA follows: TGTGCCAGCAGCTTGTTGGGGGGGAGAGAAGATACGCAGTATTTT.

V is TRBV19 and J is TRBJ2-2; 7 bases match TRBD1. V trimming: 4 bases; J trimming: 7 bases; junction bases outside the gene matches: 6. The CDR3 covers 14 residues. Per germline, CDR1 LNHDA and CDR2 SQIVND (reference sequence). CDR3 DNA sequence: TGTGCCAGTAGTAACTACAGGGGCAACGGGGAGCTGTTTTTT. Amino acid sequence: CASSNYRGNGELFF.